Below, 19 T cell receptor beta chains from the same sample are listed, as sequenced in a study of blood T cells in healthy people across ages. A second PCR, run for roughly 6 to 11 cycles, used a sample-barcoded 5' primer plus a J-beta primer mix. TCRdb passed the 5' RACE reads through MiXCR, listing each CDR3 protein once. The sample yields 750,000 to 950,000 distinct CDR3 sequences, almost 30% seen once. These data were also reused for a study on T cells of mothers and their children.

Sequenced material: blood. The receptors stem from a woman in her thirties or forties in good health.

This clonotype was counted a few times. This chain links TRBV7-9 with TRBJ2-2; 8 bases align to TRBD1. V lost 5 bases and J lost 6; bases outside the gene matches: 11. Per the germline V gene, CDR1 is SEHNR and CDR2 is FQNEAQ (reference sequence). This CDR3 is built from 16 residues. The CDR3 DNA follows: TGTGCCAGCAGCCCTTCGGACAGGGCCCTCCCCGGGGAGCTGTTTTTT. This translates into CASSPSDRALPGELFF.

V and J are TRBV9 and TRBJ2-3; weak D call: TRBD2 (6 bases). Germline V CDR1 and CDR2: SGDLS, YYNGEE. The CDR3 extends over 15 amino acids. Deletions cut 0 bases from V and 2 bases from J, with 10 bases between. The CDR3 spells CASSVGGVATDTQYF. The CDR3 nucleotides read TGTGCCAGCAGCGTAGGGGGGGTAGCCACAGATACGCAGTATTTT.

In the case of this clonotype: This may arise from a read error, as a much more abundant clone is one base away. The chain uses TRBV7-9 and TRBJ2-5, with unresolved D. CDR1 and CDR2 from the germline V gene are SEHNR and FQNEAQ (reference sequence). Trimming took off 0 bases at V and 11 bases at J, with 19 bases between the two ends. The CDR3 contains 15 residues. The CDR3 is CASSLAHSSSYGQYF. The CDR3 nucleotides are TGTGCCAGCAGCTTAGCGCACAGTTCCTCCTACGGGCAGTACTTC.

In its sample, this clonotype was seen a few times. The rearrangement joins TRBV20-1 to TRBJ1-5; D uncertain. Germline V gene data show CDR1 as DFQATT and CDR2 as SNEGSKA (reference sequence). Trimming took off 6 bases at V and 7 bases at J, with 13 bases between the two ends. The CDR3 runs to 12 residues. The DNA of the CDR3 is TGCAGTGCAATAGGTGTTAGACAGCCCCAGCATTTT. Protein: CSAIGVRQPQHF.

This clonotype has more than one count but fewer than ten. CDR3 nucleotide sequence: TGTGCCAGCAGCGTGGGTAGGGCCCTCACCGGGGAGCTGTTTTTT. This sequence encodes CASSVGRALTGELFF. The chain joins TRBV9 to TRBJ2-2, with D unclear. The germline V gene has CDR1 SGDLS and CDR2 YYNGEE. The V end was cut by 2 bases, the J end by 4 bases, with 12 bases between. CDR3 size: 15 residues.

The chain employs TRBV12-3 or TRBV12-4 and TRBJ2-2; D is perhaps TRBD1 or TRBD2 (5 bases each). Trimming left V 2 bases short and J 6 bases short, with 13 bases between. CDR3 length equals 15 residues. CDR3 nucleotide sequence: TGTGCCAGCAGTTTATGGGACCCGAGGGCCGGGGAGCTGTTTTTT. Translation gives CASSLWDPRAGELFF.

This clonotype was observed a single time. This may stem from a read error, because a much larger clone lies one nucleotide away. The chain links TRBV20-1 to TRBJ1-1; D is possibly TRBD1 (5 bases). V was shortened by 1 base and J by 3 bases, with 9 bases between the two germline ends. Germline V lookup: CDR1 DFQATT, CDR2 SNEGSKA (reference sequence). The length of the CDR3 is 13 residues. CDR3: CSARGGVDTEAFF. CDR3 DNA: TGCAGTGCTAGAGGAGGGGTGGACACTGAAGCTTTCTTT.

This clonotype was detected a few times. This chain joins TRBV29-1 and TRBJ2-1; 12 positions agree with TRBD2. The V segment lost 3 bases and the J segment 0 bases; nucleotides outside the gene matches: 9. This CDR3 is 18 amino acids long. Germline V gene lookup returns CDR1 SQVTM and CDR2 ANQGSEA. The CDR3 spells CSVETSGGSPSSYNEQFF. CDR3 DNA sequence: TGCAGCGTTGAGACTAGCGGGGGTTCCCCGAGCTCCTACAATGAGCAGTTCTTC.

On this clonotype itself: It may be a read error: a sequence one base away is much more abundant. The chain uses TRBV29-1 and TRBJ2-7; D may be TRBD1 or TRBD2 (5 bases each). Trimming removed 0 bases at V and 6 bases at J, with 21 bases between. The CDR3 is 16 amino acids. CDR1 and CDR2 from the germline V gene are SQVTM and ANQGSEA. The CDR3 here is CSVEDRGRGRTVEQYF. CDR3 nucleotides: TGCAGCGTTGAAGATCGAGGTAGGGGACGAACTGTCGAGCAGTACTTC.

For this clonotype: A single base separates this from a much larger clone, so it may be a read error. CDR3 region: CTSSSGQPLQISLDRANVLTF. CDR3 DNA sequence: TGCACCAGCAGCTCGGGACAGCCACTCCAAATATCTCTGGATAGGGCCAACGTCCTGACTTTC. V usage is TRBV4-1 and J usage is TRBJ2-6, with 7 bases fitting TRBD1. The CDR3 runs to 21 residues. Germline-derived CDR1 and CDR2 are MGHRA and YSYEKL.

This clonotype was seen a single time. This chain joins TRBV5-1 and TRBJ1-1; 7 nucleotides agree with TRBD1. J was trimmed by 4 bases and V by 0 bases; bases with no gene match: 6. Germline CDR1 reads SGHRS; CDR2 reads YFSETQ. This CDR3 comprises 15 residues. CDR3 loop: CASSLEGGAGTEAFF. CDR3 bases: TGCGCCAGCAGCTTGGAAGGGGGCGCGGGCACTGAAGCTTTCTTT.

This clonotype was observed a few times. The chain links TRBV12-3 or TRBV12-4 to TRBJ1-1; D may be TRBD1 (5 bases). Between the trimmed V and J ends, which lost 3 bases and 5 bases, there was a span of 13 bases. CDR3 size: 14 residues. As DNA, the CDR3 is TGTGCCAGCAGTTTCGCCCAGGGTGGGACTGAAGCTTTCTTT. Translating it yields CASSFAQGGTEAFF.

This clonotype showed up many times. This chain connects TRBV6-1 to TRBJ2-7; unclear D gene. The germline CDR1 and CDR2 sequences are MNHNS and SASEGT. Trimming stripped 1 base from V and 3 bases from J, with 10 bases between. This CDR3 is built from 14 residues. The CDR3 DNA reads TGTGCCAGCAGTGAAGTTGTGTCTAGCTACGAGCAGTACTTC. It codes for CASSEVVSSYEQYF.

This chain connects TRBV28 to TRBJ2-1, with a possible D match to TRBD1 (6 bases). The CDR3 runs 11 residues. Germline loops: CDR1 MDHEN, CDR2 SYDVKM. The ends were cut back, 6 bases at V and 10 bases at J, with 10 bases in the middle. CDR3: CASRFGTEQFF. The CDR3, as DNA: TGTGCCAGCAGGTTTGGGACAGAGCAGTTCTTC.

The chain recombines TRBV7-2 with TRBJ2-7; 8 bases fit TRBD1. The assigned J gene may be wrong: the sequence end matches TRBJ2-5 better. There are 15 residues in the CDR3. Germline values: CDR1 SGHTA, CDR2 FQGNSA. CDR3 sequence: CASSRNGQGQETQYF. The CDR3 coding sequence is TGTGCCAGCAGCCGAAACGGACAGGGCCAAGAGACCCAGTACTTC.

This clonotype occurred many times. The J gene is TRBJ2-5, the V gene TRBV7-2; 12 positions match TRBD2. CDR1 is SGHTA, CDR2 FQGNSA, per germline. V gave up 4 bases and J gave up 5 bases; unmatched junction bases: 5. CDR3 size: 15 residues. The CDR3 bases are TGTGCCAGCAGCTCGACTAGCGGGGGCTGGGAGACCCAGTACTTC. It yields the protein CASSSTSGGWETQYF.

This clonotype was detected ten times or more. The genes are TRBV7-2 and TRBJ2-7, with D perhaps TRBD1 (6 bases). Trimming removed 1 base from V and 11 bases from J, with 9 bases in between. This CDR3 spans 11 amino acids. Germline lookup yields CDR1 SGHTA and CDR2 FQGNSA. As DNA, the CDR3 is TGTGCCAGCAGCTTAGACAGGGTTGAGTACTTC. Translating it yields CASSLDRVEYF.

This clonotype was seen only a few times. The J gene is TRBJ2-5, the V gene TRBV3-1, with no clear D. The length of the CDR3 is 14 residues. The germline CDR1 and CDR2 sequences are LGHDT and YNNKEL (reference sequence). Trimming removed 0 bases at V and 5 bases at J, with 10 bases between. The CDR3 reads CASSQEEGYETQYF. CDR3 nucleotide sequence: TGTGCCAGCAGCCAAGAGGAAGGTTACGAGACCCAGTACTTC.

This clonotype has just a few counts. The rearrangement uses TRBV27 and TRBJ1-1, with a possible D match to TRBD1 (6 bases). Germline V gene lookup returns CDR1 MNHEY and CDR2 SMNVEV (reference sequence). V was clipped by 4 bases and J by 0 bases, with 12 bases between them. This CDR3 is built from 15 residues. CDR3 nucleotides: TGTGCCAGCAGTTGGGGGCGCGAAGTGAACACTGAAGCTTTCTTT. Amino acids: CASSWGREVNTEAFF.